The 20 T cell receptor beta chains below all came from one sample that was sequenced in a study of beta chain features in type 1 diabetes. The study, taken as a whole, reports: TCRB CDR3s were moderately but significantly shorter in Type 1 diabetes patients in all four CD4+ subsets.

Expressed TCRB transcripts were sequenced, since all the RNA that had been isolated was reverse transcribed. The data were produced by immunoSEQ multiplex PCR, yet TCRdb's version contains in-frame clones alone and is incomplete. The profile shows 95,000 to 150,000 clones, roughly 15% of them singletons. Their antigens are not known. Sequences were obtained from central memory CD4+ T cells from blood. These receptor sequences come from a man under 40 with type 1 diabetes.

This clone came up many times. The chain links TRBV29-1 to TRBJ1-5, with no clear D. Trimming took 5 bases from V and 3 from J, leaving 11 bases between them. The CDR3 totals 13 residues. Germline CDR1 reads SQVTM; CDR2 reads ANQGSEA. CDR3 coding DNA: TGCAGCGTTTTGACCGACCTCAATCAGCCCCAGCATTTT. It yields the protein CSVLTDLNQPQHF.

The chain carries TRBV7-9 and TRBJ2-7, with 14 bases identical to TRBD2. The V and J ends lost 1 base and 7 bases, in that order; junction bases with no gene match: 6. This CDR3 is 16 amino acids long. Germline CDR1 and CDR2: SEHNR and FQNEAQ (reference sequence). The DNA of the CDR3 is TGTGCCAGCAGCTTAGGCGGGACTAGCGGGGGTAAGGAGCAGTACTTC. It yields the protein CASSLGGTSGGKEQYF.

The J gene is TRBJ2-5, the V gene TRBV6-6; D remains unclear. V lost 6 bases and J lost 5, with 16 bases in between. Germline values: CDR1 MNHNY, CDR2 SVGAGI (reference sequence). The CDR3 runs 14 residues. The CDR3 DNA follows: TGTGCCAGCAGCCAGAATGGGGTTTGGGAGACCCAGTACTTC. Its protein product is CASSQNGVWETQYF.

The rearrangement links TRBV2 to TRBJ2-2; D may be TRBD1 (5 bases). The CDR3 sequence is 15 residues long. Looked up from germline, CDR1 is SNHLY and CDR2 is FYNNEI. With 2 bases removed from V and 8 bases from J, the gap between germline ends came to 15 bases. CDR3 sequence: CASSEKGREVGELFF. As DNA, the CDR3 is TGTGCCAGCAGTGAAAAGGGCAGGGAAGTAGGGGAGCTGTTTTTT.

V is TRBV6-1 and J is TRBJ2-7, with 7 nucleotides matching TRBD1. The CDR3 contains 15 residues. Germline loops: CDR1 MNHNS, CDR2 SASEGT. V shed 4 bases, J shed 0 bases, and the junction held 6 bases outside the gene matches. CDR3 loop: CASSAQGPSSYEQYF. CDR3 sequence (DNA): TGTGCCAGCAGTGCACAGGGGCCGAGCTCCTACGAGCAGTACTTC.

This rearrangement joins TRBV27 to TRBJ2-3; 8 bases fit TRBD1. The length of the CDR3 is 14 residues. CDR1 is MNHEY, CDR2 SMNVEV, per germline (reference sequence). J lost 4 bases, V lost 6 bases, and 6 bases had no gene match. In DNA form, the CDR3 reads TGTGCCAGCAGGAGGACAGGGAACGCAGATACGCAGTATTTT. It encodes CASRRTGNADTQYF.

The rearrangement links TRBV2 to TRBJ2-7; no clear D. Germline-derived CDR1 and CDR2 are SNHLY and FYNNEI. V shed 8 bases and J shed 2 bases, with 10 bases lying between them. The CDR3 consists of 12 residues. This CDR3 reads CASAASAYEQYF. In nucleotides, the CDR3 is TGTGCCAGCGCCGCCAGTGCCTACGAGCAGTACTTC.

This clone has only a few counts. This chain uses TRBV9 with TRBJ2-1, with D possibly TRBD1 on 7 matching bases. V lost 4 bases and J 9 bases, leaving 11 bases between the germline ends. The germline CDR1 and CDR2 sequences are SGDLS and YYNGEE. This CDR3 is 12 amino acids long. The CDR3 reads CASSLRGAEQFF. The CDR3 DNA is TGTGCCAGCAGCCTCAGGGGGGCTGAGCAGTTCTTC.

The chain carries TRBV28 and TRBJ2-7; TRBD2 is a possible D gene (6 bases). The CDR3 has 14 amino acids. The V end lost 6 bases, the J end lost 7 bases, and 19 bases lay between the germline ends. The germline V gene encodes CDR1 MDHEN and CDR2 SYDVKM. CDR3 sequence: CASSNSGSLIEQYF. For the CDR3, the DNA is TGTGCCAGCAGCAATAGCGGCAGCCTTATTGAGCAGTACTTC.

This clone turned up a few times. The chain has TRBV23-1 and TRBJ1-2; D gene uncertain. TRBV23-1 is annotated as an ORF whose role is uncertain. Trimming cost V 1 base and J 3 bases, with 15 bases left between them. CDR3 size: 16 residues. The CDR3 reads CASSQLGPKEDYGYTF. The CDR3, as DNA: TGCGCCAGCAGTCAATTGGGCCCTAAGGAGGACTATGGCTACACCTTC.

Worth noting for this clone: Other DNA sequences in this specimen translate into the identical CDR3. The rearrangement uses TRBV18 and TRBJ2-7; 9 positions match TRBD1. The CDR3 totals 14 residues. The trim removed 6 bases at V and 0 bases at J, leaving 3 bases unmatched. Germline values: CDR1 KGHSH, CDR2 LQKENI. The DNA for the CDR3 is TGTGCCAGCTCTCGGGACAGGGACTCCTACGAGCAGTACTTC. It encodes CASSRDRDSYEQYF.

The rearrangement joins TRBV2 to TRBJ2-1; D possibly uses TRBD1 or TRBD2 (6 bases each). The CDR3 loop spans 17 amino acids. V lost 3 bases, J lost 4 bases, and 19 bases lay in between. Germline assignment: CDR1 SNHLY and CDR2 FYNNEI. The CDR3, as DNA: TGTGCCAGCAGTGAGCGGAGGGGGACCTTCATGTACAATGAGCAGTTCTTC. This translates into CASSERRGTFMYNEQFF. Filled out from reference TRBV2 and TRBJ2-1, the complete variable domain reads EPEVTQTPSHQVTQMGQEVILRCVPISNHLYFYWYRQILGQKVEFLVSFYNNEISEKSEIFDDQFSVERPDGSNFTLKIRSTKLEDSAMYFCASSERRGTFMYNEQFFGPGTRLTVL.

The genes are TRBV7-2 and TRBJ2-1; TRBD2 is a possible D gene (5 bases). CDR3 length equals 13 residues. Germline V gives CDR1 SGHTA, CDR2 FQGNSA. Trimming cost V 5 bases and J 1 base, with 6 bases left between them. In DNA, the CDR3 is TGTGCCAGCAGCCGCGGGTCCTACAATGAGCAGTTCTTC. Protein: CASSRGSYNEQFF.

This clone came up a few times. CDR3 protein: CASRNTGYGYTF. CDR3 nucleotide sequence: TGTGCCAGCAGAAATACAGGGTATGGCTACACCTTC. This chain uses TRBV9 with TRBJ1-2, with a possible D match to TRBD1 (6 bases). Trimming shortened V by 5 bases and J by 5 bases, and 10 bases separated the two germline ends. CDR3 length: 12 amino acids. Germline V gene data show CDR1 as SGDLS and CDR2 as YYNGEE.

The chain links TRBV4-3 to TRBJ1-5; TRBD1 agrees at 7 bases. The CDR3 extends over 13 amino acids. The V gene's germline CDR1 is LGHNA and CDR2 YSLEER. V was pared by 2 bases and J by 5 bases, with 0 bases of the junction left unmatched. CDR3 loop: CASSQQGDQPQHF. Written as DNA, the CDR3 is TGCGCCAGCAGCCAACAGGGGGATCAGCCCCAGCATTTT.

A few counts support this clone. This chain uses TRBV18 with TRBJ1-6, with a possible D match to TRBD1 (5 bases). Germline-derived CDR1 and CDR2 are KGHSH and LQKENI. The length of the CDR3 is 14 residues. The germline V and J ends were trimmed by 3 bases and 5 bases, with 8 bases remaining between them. The CDR3 DNA is TGTGCCAGCTCACCTACCAGGGATAATTCACCCCTCCACTTT. Translating it yields CASSPTRDNSPLHF.

The gene calls are TRBV5-1 and TRBJ1-2, with TRBD1 matching 7 bases. Germline values: CDR1 SGHRS, CDR2 YFSETQ. The ends lost 5 bases at V and 5 bases at J; junction bases unmatched: 12. The CDR3 is made up of 15 amino acids. The CDR3 spells CASSPGTAEPYGYTF. CDR3 DNA sequence: TGCGCCAGCAGTCCCGGGACAGCGGAGCCATATGGCTACACCTTC.

In regard to this clone: In the same sample, other DNA sequences code for this CDR3. This chain links TRBV9 with TRBJ2-5; unclear D gene. Per the germline V gene, CDR1 is SGDLS and CDR2 is YYNGEE. This CDR3 region has 15 residues. Trimming cost V 2 bases and J 0 bases, with 11 bases left between them. The CDR3 coding sequence is TGTGCCAGCAGCGTTTTGGGCGGCTACCAAGAGACCCAGTACTTC. It yields the protein CASSVLGGYQETQYF.

The rearrangement uses TRBV29-1 and TRBJ2-2; TRBD1 matches 7 bases. CDR3 size: 15 residues. Germline CDR1 and CDR2: SQVTM and ANQGSEA. The ends lost 7 bases at V and 0 bases at J; junction bases unmatched: 8. CDR3 region: CSASPDRPNTGELFF. The CDR3 nucleotides are TGCAGCGCTTCCCCGGACAGGCCGAACACCGGGGAGCTGTTTTTT.

In this sample, this clone turned up a few times. The chain is built from TRBV5-1 and TRBJ1-1; 9 bases align to TRBD1. Trimming removed 4 bases from V and 4 bases from J; junction bases left unmatched: 11. The CDR3 totals 16 residues. Germline lookup yields CDR1 SGHRS and CDR2 YFSETQ. CDR3 sequence: CASSQGQGRGGTEAFF. In DNA, the CDR3 is TGCGCCAGCAGCCAAGGACAGGGGCGAGGGGGCACTGAAGCTTTCTTT. The whole variable domain, filled in from reference TRBV5-1 and TRBJ1-1, reads KAGVTQTPRYLIKTRGQQVTLSCSPISGHRSVSWYQQTPGQGLQFLFEYFSETQRNKGNFPGRFSGRQFSNSRSEMNVSTLELGDSALYLCASSQGQGRGGTEAFFGQGTRLTVV.